This T cell receptor beta chain was sequenced for a study of T-cell reconstitution after alpha-beta-depleted transplantation in children. V was cut by 0 bases and J by 2 bases, with 13 bases left in between. The CDR3 runs to 15 residues. Germline V gives CDR1 GTSNPN, CDR2 SVGIG (reference sequence). As it was prepared, the TCRbeta library received unique molecular identifiers. From the PCR reads, TCRdb called clonotypes with MiXCR, one entry per CDR3 protein. The sample consists of roughly 190,000 distinct CDR3 sequences, 14% to 15% of them appearing once. Sequencing used PBMCs from the stem cell graft donor, obtained from the stem cell graft. The rearrangement links TRBV30 to TRBJ2-5; D tentatively reads TRBD1 or TRBD2 (5 bases each). The source of this sequence is a human donor who donated a stem cell graft to a child with acute lymphoblastic leukemia. The CDR3 coding sequence is TGTGCCTGGAGTGTACAGTGGGGGACGCAAGAGACCCAGTACTTC. Its protein product is CAWSVQWGTQETQYF.